A selection of T cell receptor beta chains follows, all from one sample in a study of blood T cell repertoires in COVID-19. Clones were read by immunoSEQ multiplex PCR, and TCRdb kept only the in-frame ones, dropping some. Found here are roughly 200,000 clones, about 88% of them singletons; the top ten hold about 5%. Material for sequencing was peripheral blood. Receptor source: a woman of 80 years or more with acute or convalescent COVID-19. Both conserved end residues are part of each CDR3. A D gene is named only where the DNA matches it firmly. Expanded clones are given a class, and other clones once, few, many or no size at all.

size: NA
J: TRBJ2-3
V: TRBV15
D: NA
DNA: TGTGCCACCAGCAGAGATTCACGGGGATACCCTAGCACAGATACGCAGTATTTT
CDR3: CATSRDSRGYPSTDTQYF

size: once
J: TRBJ1-2
V: TRBV15
D: TRBD1
DNA: TGTGCCACCAGCAGAGGGCTTGACAGGGGGAATGGCTACACCTTC
CDR3: CATSRGLDRGNGYTF

size: NA
J: TRBJ2-1
V: TRBV3-1/TRBV3-2
D: TRBD1
DNA: TGTGCCAGCAGCCCCCTTAGGGGACAGAACTCCTACAATGAGCAGTTCTTC
CDR3: CASSPLRGQNSYNEQFF

size: few
J: TRBJ1-5
V: TRBV28
D: NA
DNA: TGTGCCAGCAGCCGTGCCGGGACTAAGATATCGCCCCAGCATTTT
CDR3: CASSRAGTKISPQHF

size: NA
J: TRBJ2-3
V: TRBV5-4
D: TRBD2
DNA: TGTGCCAGCAGCTTGGGACTAGCGGGGGGCACAGATACGCAGTATTTT
CDR3: CASSLGLAGGTDTQYF

size: NA
J: TRBJ1-1
V: TRBV18
D: NA
DNA: TGTGCCAGCTCCCGTAACCACAATTCGATTGGGCCTGAAGCTTTCTTT
CDR3: CASSRNHNSIGPEAFF

size: NA
J: TRBJ2-3
V: TRBV28
D: NA
DNA: TGTGCCAGCAGTTACAGGCGCACAGATACGCAGTATTTT
CDR3: CASSYRRTDTQYF

size: NA
J: TRBJ1-5
V: TRBV7-2
D: NA
DNA: TGTGCCAGCAGCCCAGAGAGGGTTGGTCAGCCCCAGCATTTT
CDR3: CASSPERVGQPQHF

size: NA
J: TRBJ1-4
V: TRBV7-9
D: TRBD1
DNA: TGTGCCAGCAGCCTGACAGGGGGGGCTGAAAAACTGTTTTTT
CDR3: CASSLTGGAEKLFF

size: NA
J: TRBJ2-1
V: TRBV6-2/TRBV6-3
D: TRBD2
DNA: TGTGCCAGCAGTTACGTGGGAGGGCCTGATGAGCAGTTCTTC
CDR3: CASSYVGGPDEQFF

size: NA
J: TRBJ2-1
V: TRBV2
D: TRBD2
DNA: TGTGCCAGCAACCTAAGGACTAGCGGGAGATCCTACAATGAGCAGTTCTTC
CDR3: CASNLRTSGRSYNEQFF

size: few
J: TRBJ2-5
V: TRBV18
D: TRBD2
DNA: TGTGCCAGCTCCTGGACTAGCAGCCAAGAGACCCAGTACTTC
CDR3: CASSWTSSQETQYF

size: NA
J: TRBJ1-2
V: TRBV28
D: TRBD1
DNA: TGTGCCAGCAGTCCTCGGGACAGGGGGCAGGTCGATGGCTACACCTTC
CDR3: CASSPRDRGQVDGYTF

size: NA
J: TRBJ1-2
V: TRBV24-1
D: NA
DNA: TGTGCCACCAGTGATTTAAACAGTAGTGGCTACACCTTC
CDR3: CATSDLNSSGYTF

size: NA
J: TRBJ2-1
V: TRBV6-5
D: NA
DNA: TGTGCCAGCACCCAGGATCCGATATTTTACAATGAGCAGTTCTTC
CDR3: CASTQDPIFYNEQFF

size: NA
J: TRBJ1-1
V: TRBV5-1
D: TRBD1
DNA: TGCGCCAGCGGGCCAGGGGGCTGGACTGAAGCTTTCTTT
CDR3: CASGPGGWTEAFF

size: NA
J: TRBJ1-2
V: TRBV7-8
D: TRBD1
DNA: TGTGCCAGCAGCTTAGGTGGCCGGACAGGGAGGTACTATGGCTACACCTTC
CDR3: CASSLGGRTGRYYGYTF

size: few
J: TRBJ1-5
V: TRBV24-1
D: TRBD1
DNA: TGTGCCACCAGTGATGGACAGGGGTTAAATCAGCCCCAGCATTTT
CDR3: CATSDGQGLNQPQHF

size: NA
J: TRBJ1-5
V: TRBV9
D: NA
DNA: TGTGCCAGCAGCGGTGACTCAGCTAGCAATCAGCCCCAGCATTTT
CDR3: CASSGDSASNQPQHF

size: NA
J: TRBJ1-2
V: TRBV19
D: TRBD1
DNA: TGTGCCAGTAGCAACAGGGGAGGCTATGGCTACACCTTC
CDR3: CASSNRGGYGYTF

size: NA
J: TRBJ2-2
V: TRBV5-1
D: NA
DNA: TGCGCCAGCAGCTTGGACCGGTCGACCGACTTACCGTTTTTT
CDR3: CASSLDRSTDLPFF

size: NA
J: TRBJ2-5
V: TRBV14
D: TRBD1
DNA: TGTGCCAGCAGCCAATCACAGGGGTACCAAGAGACCCAGTACTTC
CDR3: CASSQSQGYQETQYF

size: NA
J: TRBJ1-1
V: TRBV3-1/TRBV3-2
D: NA
DNA: TGTGCCAGCAGCCGCTCGGGAGGGGTGGAAGGCACTGAAGCTTTCTTT
CDR3: CASSRSGGVEGTEAFF

size: NA
J: TRBJ2-2
V: TRBV5-1
D: TRBD2
DNA: TGCGCCAGCAGCCCGGGACTAGCTGCTTACACCGGGGAGCTGTTTTTT
CDR3: CASSPGLAAYTGELFF

size: NA
J: TRBJ1-5
V: TRBV6-2/TRBV6-3
D: TRBD1
DNA: TGTGCCAGCAGCCGATCCACCTCAGGGGGCGGTCAGCCCCAGCATTTT
CDR3: CASSRSTSGGGQPQHF

size: NA
J: TRBJ2-3
V: TRBV6-2/TRBV6-3
D: NA
DNA: TGTGCCAGCAGTGCCCCGCGGGGCACAGATACGCAGTATTTT
CDR3: CASSAPRGTDTQYF